A single sample is the source of the 14 T cell receptor beta chains below, sequenced in a study of T-cell reconstitution after alpha-beta-depleted transplantation in children. The authors prepared the TCRbeta library with unique molecular identifiers. TCRdb fed the PCR reads into MiXCR, producing one record per CDR3 protein. Found here are under 85,000 distinct CDR3 sequences, about a sixth of them singletons; the top ten hold about half. Source: PBMCs, mostly from graft donor cells, taken 360 days after TCRalphabeta/CD19-depleted stem cell transplant. The receptors derive from a male patient aged 2 to 9 who had a stem cell transplant for acute lymphoblastic leukemia, so the T cells may come from the graft donor.

The V gene is TRBV10-1, the J gene TRBJ2-5; no clear D gene. CDR1 WNHNN and CDR2 SYGVQD come from the germline V gene (reference sequence). This CDR3 is built from 14 residues. The V and J ends lost 2 bases and 2 bases respectively, with 9 bases between them. CDR3: CASSENRRQETQYF. In DNA, the CDR3 is TGCGCCAGCAGTGAGAATCGCAGGCAAGAGACCCAGTACTTC.

This rearrangement joins TRBV12-3 or TRBV12-4 to TRBJ2-6; TRBD2 agrees at 14 bases. The CDR3 runs 19 residues. The V gene end was trimmed by 6 bases and the J gene end by 3 bases; junction bases not matched to a gene: 10. The CDR3 here is CASRTQTSGRASGANVLTF. CDR3 nucleotides: TGTGCCAGCAGGACTCAGACTAGCGGGAGGGCAAGTGGGGCCAACGTCCTGACTTTC.

CDR3 nucleotide sequence: TGTGCCAGCAGCTTAGCCACTAGCGGAGAGACCCAGTACTTC. Protein sequence: CASSLATSGETQYF. The V and J genes are TRBV7-9 and TRBJ2-5; TRBD2 matches 8 bases. In germline, CDR1 is SEHNR, CDR2 FQNEAQ (reference sequence). The CDR3 spans 14 residues. The V and J ends lost 0 bases and 4 bases, in that order; junction bases with no gene match: 1.

The chain couples TRBV5-1 to TRBJ2-3; possible D gene TRBD2, 7 bases. Germline V lookup: CDR1 SGHRS, CDR2 YFSETQ. The CDR3 length is 14 residues. The germline V and J ends were trimmed by 0 bases and 12 bases, with 17 bases remaining between them. The CDR3 reads CASSLARGRDSQYF. DNA of the CDR3: TGCGCCAGCAGCTTGGCGAGGGGGAGGGACTCACAGTATTTT.

The V gene is TRBV5-1, the J gene TRBJ2-1; D call uncertain. Germline V gene sequence: CDR1 SGHRS, CDR2 YFSETQ. Trimming shortened V by 3 bases and J by 4 bases, and 11 bases separated the two germline ends. The CDR3 totals 14 residues. The CDR3 loop reads CASSSPRGYNEQFF. Written as DNA, the CDR3 is TGCGCCAGCAGCTCCCCTCGAGGATACAATGAGCAGTTCTTC.

This clonotype has just a few counts. The chain recombines TRBV2 with TRBJ2-6; tentatively, D is TRBD1 (5 bases). CDR1 and CDR2 from the germline V gene are SNHLY and FYNNEI. V lost 5 bases, J lost 5 bases, and 13 bases lay in between. There are 15 residues in the CDR3. The chain's CDR3 is CASSNRRLRANVLTF. CDR3 in DNA: TGTGCCAGCAGTAACAGGCGTCTGAGGGCCAACGTCCTGACTTTC.

The rearrangement uses TRBV10-2 and TRBJ2-7, with 11 bases matching TRBD2. The CDR3 is 16 residues long. The V and J ends lost 4 bases and 7 bases, in that order; junction bases with no gene match: 12. Germline-derived CDR1 and CDR2 are WSHSY and SAAADI. CDR3: CASSGLAGSTYNEQYF. Written as DNA, the CDR3 is TGCGCCAGCAGTGGACTAGCGGGAAGTACCTACAATGAGCAGTACTTC.

The chain couples TRBV5-1 to TRBJ1-2, with TRBD1 matching 7 bases. Looked up from germline, CDR1 is SGHRS and CDR2 is YFSETQ. V dropped 5 bases and J dropped 3; count of bases not matched to a gene: 4. The CDR3 is made up of 13 amino acids. CDR3 loop: CASRAGGYYGYTF. The DNA for the CDR3 is TGCGCCAGCAGGGCAGGGGGGTACTATGGCTACACCTTC.

This clonotype has just a few counts. V gene TRBV12-3 or TRBV12-4 combines with J gene TRBJ2-3; D is possibly TRBD2 (5 bases). V lost 0 bases to trimming and J lost 1 base, with 8 bases between them. The CDR3 totals 15 residues. CDR3 amino acids: CASSLAGEGTDTQYF. The DNA for the CDR3 is TGTGCCAGCAGTTTAGCGGGAGAAGGCACAGATACGCAGTATTTT.

This chain connects TRBV12-3 or TRBV12-4 to TRBJ2-1; 11 bases are shared with TRBD1. V lost 6 bases to trimming and J lost 9 bases; unmatched junction nucleotides: 10. The CDR3 loop spans 15 amino acids. The CDR3 DNA reads as TGTGCCAGCAGAAATCCGGGACAGGGGGTGGGTGAGCAGTTCTTC. Translating it yields CASRNPGQGVGEQFF.

This clonotype was recorded a few times. The chain has TRBV5-1 and TRBJ1-1; a possible D gene is TRBD1 (5 bases). The CDR3 is 14 amino acids. Germline V gives CDR1 SGHRS, CDR2 YFSETQ. V lost 2 bases, J lost 1 base, and 9 bases lay in between. The CDR3 bases are TGCGCCAGCAGCTTCGTGACAGCGAACACTGAAGCTTTCTTT. Its protein product is CASSFVTANTEAFF.

This clonotype came up a few times. The chain couples TRBV4-1 to TRBJ1-4; 8 bases map to TRBD1. The CDR3 loop spans 15 amino acids. V lost 5 bases and J lost 2; bases outside the gene matches: 4. Germline V lookup: CDR1 MGHRA, CDR2 YSYEKL. The CDR3 reads CASSSRDRTNEKLFF. The CDR3 region has the DNA TGCGCCAGCAGCTCAAGGGACAGGACTAATGAAAAACTGTTTTTT.

The V call is TRBV9, the J call TRBJ2-1; 9 nucleotides agree with TRBD1. This CDR3 has 13 amino acids. Germline V gene data show CDR1 as SGDLS and CDR2 as YYNGEE. V trimming: 4 bases; J trimming: 9 bases; junction bases outside the gene matches: 5. CDR3: CASSRDRVGEQFF. The CDR3 DNA follows: TGTGCCAGCAGCCGGGACAGGGTAGGTGAGCAGTTCTTC.

V is TRBV24-1 and J is TRBJ1-5; D perhaps matches TRBD1 (6 bases). V was cut by 9 bases and J by 1 base, with 9 bases left in between. The CDR3 has 13 residues. In germline, CDR1 is KGHDR, CDR2 SFDVKD. CDR3 sequence (DNA): TGTGCCACCGGGACAACGAGCAATCAGCCCCAGCATTTT. Encoded protein: CATGTTSNQPQHF.